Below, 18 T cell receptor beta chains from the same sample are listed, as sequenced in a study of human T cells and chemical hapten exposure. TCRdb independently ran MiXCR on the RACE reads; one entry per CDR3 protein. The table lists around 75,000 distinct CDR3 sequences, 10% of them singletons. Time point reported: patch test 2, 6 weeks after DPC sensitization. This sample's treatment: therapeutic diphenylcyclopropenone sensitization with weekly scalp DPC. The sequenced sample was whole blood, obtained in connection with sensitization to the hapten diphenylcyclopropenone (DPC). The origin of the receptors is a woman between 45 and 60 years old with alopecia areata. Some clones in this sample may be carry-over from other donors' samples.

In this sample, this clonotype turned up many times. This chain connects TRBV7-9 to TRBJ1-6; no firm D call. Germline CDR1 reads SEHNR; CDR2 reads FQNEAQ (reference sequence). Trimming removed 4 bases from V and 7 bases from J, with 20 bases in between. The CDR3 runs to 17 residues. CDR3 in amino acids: CASSSSKDGPWNSPLHF. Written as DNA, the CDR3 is TGTGCCAGCAGCTCGTCGAAGGACGGTCCTTGGAATTCACCCCTCCACTTT.

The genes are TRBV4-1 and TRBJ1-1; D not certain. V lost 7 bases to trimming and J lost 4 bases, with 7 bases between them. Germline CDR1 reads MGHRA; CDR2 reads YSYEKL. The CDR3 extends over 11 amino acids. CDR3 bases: TGCGCCAGCAAAGGGTCCACTGAAGCTTTCTTT. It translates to CASKGSTEAFF.

CDR3 nucleotide sequence: TGTGCCAGCAATCGACTAGCGGGGGCCACCTACGAGCAGTACTTC. It is translated as CASNRLAGATYEQYF. The V and J genes are TRBV28 and TRBJ2-7; TRBD2 agrees at 12 bases. This CDR3 region has 15 residues. The J segment lost 2 bases and the V segment lost 7 bases, leaving 6 bases of the junction unmatched. The germline V gene has CDR1 MDHEN and CDR2 SYDVKM. Filled out from reference TRBV28 and TRBJ2-7, the complete variable domain reads DVKVTQSSRYLVKRTGEKVFLECVQDMDHENMFWYRQDPGLGLRLIYFSYDVKMKEKGDIPEGYSVSREKKERFSLILESASTNQTSMYLCASNRLAGATYEQYFGPGTRLTVT.

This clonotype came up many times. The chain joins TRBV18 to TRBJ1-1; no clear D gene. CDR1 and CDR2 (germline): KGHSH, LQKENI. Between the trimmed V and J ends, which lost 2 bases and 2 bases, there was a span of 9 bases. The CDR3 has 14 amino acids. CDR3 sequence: CASSPYISNTEAFF. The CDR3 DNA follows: TGTGCCAGCTCACCATATATCTCTAACACTGAAGCTTTCTTT.

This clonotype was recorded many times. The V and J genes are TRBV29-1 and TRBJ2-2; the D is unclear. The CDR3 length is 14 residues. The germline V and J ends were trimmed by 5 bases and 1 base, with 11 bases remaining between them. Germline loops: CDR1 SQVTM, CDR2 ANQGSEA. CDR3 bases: TGCAGCGTTTGGTTGGAAGAGAACACCGGGGAGCTGTTTTTT. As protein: CSVWLEENTGELFF.

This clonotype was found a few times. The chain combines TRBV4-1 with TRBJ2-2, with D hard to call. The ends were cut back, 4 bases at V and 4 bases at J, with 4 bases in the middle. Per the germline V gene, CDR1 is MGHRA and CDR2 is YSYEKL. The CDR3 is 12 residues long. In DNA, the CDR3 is TGCGCCAGCAGCCGGGCCACCGGGGAGCTGTTTTTT. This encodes CASSRATGELFF.

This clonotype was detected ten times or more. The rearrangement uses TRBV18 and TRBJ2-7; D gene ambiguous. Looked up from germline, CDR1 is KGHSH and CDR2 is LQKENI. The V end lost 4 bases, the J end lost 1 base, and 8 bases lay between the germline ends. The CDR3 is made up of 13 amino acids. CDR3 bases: TGTGCCAGCTCACGGTCAGATTCCTACGAGCAGTACTTC. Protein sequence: CASSRSDSYEQYF.

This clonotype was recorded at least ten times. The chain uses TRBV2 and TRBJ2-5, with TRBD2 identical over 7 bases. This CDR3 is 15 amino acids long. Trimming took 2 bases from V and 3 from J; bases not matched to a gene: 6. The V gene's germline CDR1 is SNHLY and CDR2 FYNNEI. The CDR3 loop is CASSEIGAGEETQYF. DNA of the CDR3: TGTGCCAGCAGTGAAATAGGCGCGGGGGAAGAGACCCAGTACTTC.

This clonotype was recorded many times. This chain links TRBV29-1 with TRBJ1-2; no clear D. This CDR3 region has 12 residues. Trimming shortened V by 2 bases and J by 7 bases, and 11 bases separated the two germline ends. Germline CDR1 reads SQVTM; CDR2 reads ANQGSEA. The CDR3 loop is CSVERRGGGYTF. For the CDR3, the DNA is TGCAGCGTTGAAAGGCGCGGCGGTGGCTACACCTTC.

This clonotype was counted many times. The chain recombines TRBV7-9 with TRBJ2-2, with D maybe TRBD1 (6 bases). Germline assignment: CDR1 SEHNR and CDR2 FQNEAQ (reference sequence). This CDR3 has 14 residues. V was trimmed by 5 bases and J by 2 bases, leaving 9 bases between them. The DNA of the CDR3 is TGTGCCAGCAGCGGACAGCTAAACACCGGGGAGCTGTTTTTT. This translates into CASSGQLNTGELFF.

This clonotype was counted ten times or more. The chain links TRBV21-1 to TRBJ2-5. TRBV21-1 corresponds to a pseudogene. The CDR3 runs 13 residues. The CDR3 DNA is TGTGCCAGCAGCAAAGGAGTGGGAGAGACCCAGTACTTC. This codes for CASSKGVGETQYF.

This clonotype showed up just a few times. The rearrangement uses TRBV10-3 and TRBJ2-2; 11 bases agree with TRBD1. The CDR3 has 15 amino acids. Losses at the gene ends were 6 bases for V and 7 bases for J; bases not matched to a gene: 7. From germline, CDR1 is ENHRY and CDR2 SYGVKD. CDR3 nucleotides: TGTGCCATCAGACTCGGGACAGGGGGGAACGGGGAGCTGTTTTTT. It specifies CAIRLGTGGNGELFF.

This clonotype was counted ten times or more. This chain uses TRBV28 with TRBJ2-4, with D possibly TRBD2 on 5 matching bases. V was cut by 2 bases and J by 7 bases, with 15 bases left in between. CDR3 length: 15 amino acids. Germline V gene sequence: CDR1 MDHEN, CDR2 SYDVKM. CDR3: CASSLPHGGGNIQYF. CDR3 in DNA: TGTGCCAGCAGTTTACCCCACGGAGGAGGCAACATTCAGTACTTC. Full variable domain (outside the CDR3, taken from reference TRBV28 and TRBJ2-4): DVKVTQSSRYLVKRTGEKVFLECVQDMDHENMFWYRQDPGLGLRLIYFSYDVKMKEKGDIPEGYSVSREKKERFSLILESASTNQTSMYLCASSLPHGGGNIQYFGAGTRLSVL.

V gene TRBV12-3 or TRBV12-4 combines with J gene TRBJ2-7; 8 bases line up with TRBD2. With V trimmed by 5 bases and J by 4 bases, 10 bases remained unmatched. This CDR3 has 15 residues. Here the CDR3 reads CASSPSGSNRYEQYF. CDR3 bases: TGTGCCAGCAGTCCGAGCGGGAGTAATAGGTACGAGCAGTACTTC.

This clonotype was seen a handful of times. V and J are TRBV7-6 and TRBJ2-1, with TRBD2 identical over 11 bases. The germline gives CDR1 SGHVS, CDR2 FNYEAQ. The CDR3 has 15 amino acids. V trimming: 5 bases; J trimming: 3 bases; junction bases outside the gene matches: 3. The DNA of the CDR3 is TGTGCCAGCAGCATCGGGACTAGCGGCTACAATGAGCAGTTCTTC. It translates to CASSIGTSGYNEQFF.

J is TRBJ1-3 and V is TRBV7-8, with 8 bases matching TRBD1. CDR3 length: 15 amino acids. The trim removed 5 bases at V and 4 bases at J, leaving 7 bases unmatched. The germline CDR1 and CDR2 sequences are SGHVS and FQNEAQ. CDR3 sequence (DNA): TGTGCCAGCAGCCCTATGACAGGGGTCGGAAACACCATATATTTT. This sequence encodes CASSPMTGVGNTIYF.

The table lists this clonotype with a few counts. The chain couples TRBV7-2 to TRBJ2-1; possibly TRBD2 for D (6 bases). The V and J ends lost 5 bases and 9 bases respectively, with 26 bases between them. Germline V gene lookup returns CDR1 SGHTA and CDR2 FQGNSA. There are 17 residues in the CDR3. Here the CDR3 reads CASSPRSRPGVLGEQFF. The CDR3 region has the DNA TGTGCCAGCAGCCCTCGCTCGCGCCCGGGGGTGTTAGGTGAGCAGTTCTTC.

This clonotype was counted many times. The CDR3 DNA is TGCGCCAGCAGCTTGGGTGTACCACGAGGAAACACCATATATTTT. Protein: CASSLGVPRGNTIYF. J is TRBJ1-3 and V is TRBV5-1; no firm D call. The CDR3 sequence is 15 residues long. Trimming left V 0 bases short and J 4 bases short, with 11 bases between. CDR1 and CDR2 (germline): SGHRS, YFSETQ. The complete variable domain, with remaining parts taken from reference TRBV5-1 and TRBJ1-3, reads KAGVTQTPRYLIKTRGQQVTLSCSPISGHRSVSWYQQTPGQGLQFLFEYFSETQRNKGNFPGRFSGRQFSNSRSEMNVSTLELGDSALYLCASSLGVPRGNTIYFGEGSWLTVV.